This TCR beta chain was sequenced for a study of beta chain features in type 1 diabetes. Notes on the study in general: The study found moderately but significantly shorter TCRB CDR3s in all four CD4+ subsets of Type 1 diabetes patients. PCR, the amplification step, might favor shorter templates, equally in patients and controls.

V was shortened by 4 bases and J by 4 bases, with 17 bases between the two germline ends. Looked up from germline, CDR1 is SGHTA and CDR2 is FQGTGA. The CDR3 contains 15 residues. Sequencing targeted expressed TCRB transcripts, as all isolated RNA had been reverse transcribed. Assay: immunoSEQ multiplex PCR; the TCRdb copy retains only in-frame clones and omits some. The repertoire has under 950,000 clones, about 17% of them found once; the top ten carry around 0.02%. Sampling consisted of one heparinised blood draw per donor, averaging around 100 mL. This clone was detected a few times. Antigen specificity is unknown.

V gene TRBV7-3 combines with J gene TRBJ2-7; the D gene is possibly TRBD2 (6 bases). Sequencing was performed on naive CD4+ T cells from blood. The TCR originated in a woman aged 18-30 years in good health. Here the CDR3 DNA reads TGTGCCAGCAGCTCTCCGTTGGAGGGCCGGTACGAGCAGTACTTC. This sequence encodes CASSSPLEGRYEQYF.